The 23 T cell receptor beta chains below all came from one sample that was sequenced in a study of cytomegalovirus exposure and HLA in healthy donors (dated by TCRdb to about 2017). The protocol used for the library was the immunoSEQ multiplex PCR assay. In its TCRdb copy, this immuneACCESS table keeps in-frame sequences only and misses some clones. Where compared with another copy, unresolved V genes explain less than half of these, and the others have no known cause. For this sample there are 60,000 to 75,000 clones; 85% to 95% appear just once. The ten largest clonotypes hold approximately 6.8% of the sample. Specimen: PBMCs. Receptors were obtained from a woman between 18 and 30 years old in good health and CMV-seropositive.

The chain couples TRBV30 to TRBJ1-4; 10 bases fit TRBD1. V dropped 5 bases and J dropped 4; count of bases not matched to a gene: 1. The CDR3 runs 13 residues. Germline assignment: CDR1 GTSNPN and CDR2 SVGIG (reference sequence). The CDR3 protein is CAWGTGVNEKLFF. The CDR3 DNA is TGTGCCTGGGGGACAGGGGTTAATGAAAAACTGTTTTTT.

This clone has just a few counts. This chain uses TRBV2 with TRBJ1-6, with D possibly TRBD1 on 5 matching bases. This CDR3 comprises 15 residues. Germline V gene sequence: CDR1 SNHLY, CDR2 FYNNEI. V gave up 7 bases and J gave up 9 bases, with 19 bases separating them. CDR3: CASTYSGPGGSPLHF. The CDR3 coding sequence is TGTGCCAGCACCTATTCGGGGCCCGGGGGTTCACCCCTCCACTTT.

This chain uses TRBV4-2 with TRBJ2-7; 9 positions match TRBD1. Per germline, CDR1 LGHNA and CDR2 YNFKEQ. Trimming took 3 bases from V and 4 from J; bases not matched to a gene: 4. The CDR3 is made up of 14 amino acids. CDR3: CASSQGTGMYEQYF. CDR3 in DNA: TGTGCCAGCAGCCAGGGGACAGGGATGTACGAGCAGTACTTC.

The chain uses TRBV4-1 and TRBJ2-4; maybe TRBD2 (6 bases). Trimming took off 1 base at V and 4 bases at J, with 17 bases between the two ends. The CDR3 covers 17 residues. Germline CDR1 MGHRA, CDR2 YSYEKL. The DNA for the CDR3 is TGCGCCAGCAGCCAAGGAATCGGGACTCCATCTAAAAACATTCAGTACTTC. The encoded protein is CASSQGIGTPSKNIQYF.

V gene TRBV2 combines with J gene TRBJ2-1; 11 nucleotides match TRBD2. Germline V gene data show CDR1 as SNHLY and CDR2 as FYNNEI. The V and J ends lost 7 bases and 9 bases, in that order; junction bases with no gene match: 11. The CDR3 is made up of 15 amino acids. The CDR3 spells CASNLAGGLTSEQFF. The CDR3 bases are TGTGCCAGCAACCTAGCGGGGGGACTAACTAGTGAGCAGTTCTTC.

Remarks on this clone: Likely a read error: the CDR3 ends without its conserved phenylalanine or tryptophan. The genes are TRBV14 and TRBJ2-3; D is unresolved. Germline assignment: CDR1 SGHDN and CDR2 FVKESK. Trimming pared 6 bases from V and 1 base from J, leaving 14 bases between. The CDR3 is made up of 15 amino acids. CDR3 sequence: CASSASEARTDTQYL. The CDR3, as DNA: TGTGCCAGCAGTGCGTCAGAAGCCCGCACAGATACGCAGTATCTT.

V is TRBV14 and J is TRBJ2-2; 9 bases line up with TRBD1. From germline, CDR1 is SGHDN and CDR2 FVKESK. The CDR3 is 15 residues long. V gave up 1 base and J gave up 4 bases; unmatched junction bases: 1. CDR3: CASSQGQGGTGELFF. Here the CDR3 DNA reads TGTGCCAGCAGCCAAGGACAGGGGGGCACCGGGGAGCTGTTTTTT.

J is TRBJ2-5 and V is TRBV5-1, with 8 bases fitting TRBD2. Germline assignment: CDR1 SGHRS and CDR2 YFSETQ. This CDR3 is built from 15 residues. V shed 3 bases and J 5 bases; nucleotides not matched to a gene: 9. CDR3 loop: CASSSTTSGPETQYF. The CDR3 DNA reads as TGCGCCAGCAGCTCAACAACTAGCGGTCCGGAGACCCAGTACTTC.

The rearrangement links TRBV5-1 to TRBJ2-7; 11 nucleotides match TRBD1. This CDR3 region has 15 residues. The junction had 7 bases not matched to a gene; V was cut back by 3 bases and J by 5 bases. Germline CDR1 SGHRS, CDR2 YFSETQ. This CDR3 is CASSWGTGGVNEQYF. The CDR3 coding sequence is TGCGCCAGCAGCTGGGGGACAGGGGGAGTTAACGAGCAGTACTTC.

This chain connects TRBV5-1 to TRBJ2-5, with D possibly matching TRBD1 (5 bases). Looked up from germline, CDR1 is SGHRS and CDR2 is YFSETQ. Trimming took 0 bases from V and 1 from J, leaving 10 bases between them. CDR3 length equals 15 residues. CDR3 region: CASSLVQGLQETQYF. The CDR3 region has the DNA TGCGCCAGCAGCTTGGTTCAGGGCCTCCAAGAGACCCAGTACTTC.

This chain connects TRBV2 to TRBJ2-3, with a weak D call TRBD2 (6 bases). V dropped 3 bases and J dropped 2 bases, with 15 bases sitting between them. Germline V gene sequence: CDR1 SNHLY, CDR2 FYNNEI. The CDR3 contains 16 residues. The CDR3 reads CASSEVSGVSTDTQYF. In nucleotides, the CDR3 is TGTGCCAGCAGTGAGGTTTCGGGGGTGTCCACAGATACGCAGTATTTT.

This chain joins TRBV9 and TRBJ1-1, with D unclear. Germline lookup yields CDR1 SGDLS and CDR2 YYNGEE. V lost 7 bases, J lost 7 bases, and 11 bases lay in between. There are 11 residues in the CDR3. Here the CDR3 reads CASRGMFEAFF. CDR3 bases: TGTGCCAGCCGGGGAATGTTTGAAGCTTTCTTT.

The table lists this clone with a count of one. V usage is TRBV28 and J usage is TRBJ2-3, with TRBD2 matching over 9 bases. CDR3 size: 16 residues. Germline V gives CDR1 MDHEN, CDR2 SYDVKM. The trim removed 5 bases at V and 6 bases at J, leaving 12 bases unmatched. CDR3 loop: CASSSLAGRHLDTQYF. The DNA for the CDR3 is TGTGCCAGCAGTAGTCTAGCGGGACGGCACTTGGATACGCAGTATTTT. Complete variable domain (other parts from reference TRBV28 and TRBJ2-3): DVKVTQSSRYLVKRTGEKVFLECVQDMDHENMFWYRQDPGLGLRLIYFSYDVKMKEKGDIPEGYSVSREKKERFSLILESASTNQTSMYLCASSSLAGRHLDTQYFGPGTRLTVL.

The chain has TRBV30 and TRBJ1-2; D is unclear. The CDR3 consists of 13 residues. Germline V lookup: CDR1 GTSNPN, CDR2 SVGIG (reference sequence). Between the trimmed V and J ends, which lost 3 bases and 6 bases, there was a span of 14 bases. CDR3 residues: CAWRFGQEDGYTF. Here the CDR3 DNA reads TGTGCCTGGAGATTTGGTCAGGAGGATGGCTACACCTTC.

The V gene is TRBV30, the J gene TRBJ2-1; TRBD1 is a possible D gene (6 bases). The CDR3 has 14 residues. V was trimmed by 5 bases and J by 6 bases, leaving 17 bases between them. Germline V gene lookup returns CDR1 GTSNPN and CDR2 SVGIG (reference sequence). Here the CDR3 reads CAWGGPGVTNEQFF. In DNA, the CDR3 is TGTGCCTGGGGGGGACCAGGGGTAACCAATGAGCAGTTCTTC.

The genes are TRBV28 and TRBJ2-7; 14 nucleotides match TRBD2. The J segment lost 7 bases and the V segment lost 7 bases, leaving 9 bases of the junction unmatched. The CDR3 loop spans 15 amino acids. Germline V lookup: CDR1 MDHEN, CDR2 SYDVKM. CDR3 bases: TGTGCCAGCACTCCGGGACTAGCGGGAGTTTCGGAGCAGTACTTC. This codes for CASTPGLAGVSEQYF.

V and J are TRBV4-1 and TRBJ2-7; D gene unclear. V was cut by 4 bases and J by 6 bases, with 19 bases left in between. Germline V CDR1 and CDR2: MGHRA, YSYEKL. The length of the CDR3 is 15 residues. The CDR3 here is CASSLVRSTSPEQYF. The DNA for the CDR3 is TGCGCCAGCAGCCTGGTGAGGTCGACGAGTCCCGAGCAGTACTTC.

The chain combines TRBV6-5 with TRBJ2-7; TRBD1 matches 8 bases. V gave up 6 bases and J gave up 1 base; unmatched junction bases: 2. CDR1 MNHEY and CDR2 SVGAGI come from the germline V gene. The CDR3 has 13 residues. CDR3 protein: CASRGDRSYEQYF. The CDR3, as DNA: TGTGCCAGCAGGGGGGACAGGTCCTACGAGCAGTACTTC.

The chain combines TRBV28 with TRBJ1-2; 9 bases are shared with TRBD1. CDR1 is MDHEN, CDR2 SYDVKM, per germline. The CDR3 sequence is 13 residues long. With 8 bases clipped from V and 0 bases from J, the junction kept 1 base outside the gene matches. The CDR3 region has the DNA TGTGCCAGCGGGACAGGGTCTAACTATGGCTACACCTTC. This gives the protein CASGTGSNYGYTF.

The gene calls are TRBV4-2 and TRBJ1-1; maybe TRBD1 (6 bases). This CDR3 spans 17 amino acids. V was shortened by 1 base and J by 6 bases, with 21 bases between the two germline ends. The germline V gene has CDR1 LGHNA and CDR2 YNFKEQ. The CDR3 coding sequence is TGTGCCAGCAGCCAAGCAGTGGCAGACAGGCTTGTCGCTGAAGCTTTCTTT. It specifies CASSQAVADRLVAEAFF.

V usage is TRBV7-3 and J usage is TRBJ1-1, with D possibly being TRBD1 (5 bases). Germline CDR1 and CDR2: SGHTA and FQGTGA. Trimming pared 1 base from V and 4 bases from J, leaving 13 bases between. The CDR3 extends over 15 amino acids. The CDR3 DNA reads TGTGCCAGCAGCTTAATTTTGGGGGGGAGCACTGAAGCTTTCTTT. It translates to CASSLILGGSTEAFF.

The chain combines TRBV28 with TRBJ1-5, with a possible D match to TRBD1 (6 bases). The CDR3 is 16 residues long. V was cut by 2 bases and J by 1 base, with 12 bases left in between. From germline, CDR1 is MDHEN and CDR2 SYDVKM. CDR3 in DNA: TGTGCCAGCAGTTTAGGACGGCAGGGGAGCAATCAGCCCCAGCATTTT. Translated: CASSLGRQGSNQPQHF.

The rearrangement links TRBV5-4 to TRBJ1-2, with TRBD1 identical over 8 bases. The CDR3 has 17 amino acids. The V gene end was trimmed by 3 bases and the J gene end by 5 bases; junction bases not matched to a gene: 15. CDR1 SGHNT and CDR2 YYREEE come from the germline V gene (reference sequence). The CDR3 reads CASSYGQGATPSYGYTF. The CDR3 region has the DNA TGTGCCAGCAGCTACGGACAGGGTGCTACTCCGTCTTATGGCTACACCTTC.